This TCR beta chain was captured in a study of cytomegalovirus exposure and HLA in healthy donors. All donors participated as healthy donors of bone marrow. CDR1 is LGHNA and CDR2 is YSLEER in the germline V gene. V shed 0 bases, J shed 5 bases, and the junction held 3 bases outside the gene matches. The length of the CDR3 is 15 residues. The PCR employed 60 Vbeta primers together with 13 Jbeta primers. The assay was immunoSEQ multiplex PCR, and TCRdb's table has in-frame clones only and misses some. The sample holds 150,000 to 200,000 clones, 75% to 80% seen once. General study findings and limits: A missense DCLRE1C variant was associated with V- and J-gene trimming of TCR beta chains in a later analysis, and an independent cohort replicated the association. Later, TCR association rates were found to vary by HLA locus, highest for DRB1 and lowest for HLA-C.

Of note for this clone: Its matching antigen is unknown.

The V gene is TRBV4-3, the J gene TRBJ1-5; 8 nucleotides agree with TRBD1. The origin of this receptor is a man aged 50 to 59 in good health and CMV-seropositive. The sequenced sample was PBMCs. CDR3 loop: CASSQDRQGYQPQHF. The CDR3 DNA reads TGCGCCAGCAGCCAAGATCGACAGGGGTATCAGCCCCAGCATTTT.